The 5 T cell receptor beta chains below come from one sample, sequenced in a study of T cell changes during pregnancy in multiple sclerosis. The assay was immunoSEQ multiplex PCR, and TCRdb's table has in-frame clones only and misses some. The repertoire holds over 50,000 clones, with approximately 93% as singletons. Sample: peripheral blood, taken in the second trimester of pregnancy. The source is a female donor with multiple sclerosis, enrolled in a pregnancy study.

Only one count was recorded for this clone. V is TRBV6-5 and J is TRBJ2-1; D unresolved. This CDR3 contains 12 residues. The germline CDR1 and CDR2 sequences are MNHEY and SVGAGI. Trimming stripped 8 bases from V and 7 bases from J, with 12 bases between. The CDR3 region is CASLSVRNEQFF. Written as DNA, the CDR3 is TGTGCCAGCCTTTCGGTACGTAATGAGCAGTTCTTC.

This chain connects TRBV4-2 to TRBJ2-7; the match to TRBD1 covers 7 bases. Germline CDR1 is LGHNA and CDR2 is YNFKEQ. The CDR3 length is 17 residues. The junction had 13 bases not matched to a gene; V was cut back by 3 bases and J by 2 bases. The CDR3 bases are TGTGCCAGCAGCCATCCCTCTCCGGGACAGACGCCCTACGAGCAGTACTTC. It yields the protein CASSHPSPGQTPYEQYF.

This chain joins TRBV7-6 and TRBJ2-2; D gene unclear. The CDR3 length is 13 residues. V lost 5 bases, J lost 8 bases, and 12 bases lay in between. Per the germline V gene, CDR1 is SGHVS and CDR2 is FNYEAQ. The chain's CDR3 is CASSPTRRGELFF. The CDR3 DNA reads as TGTGCCAGCAGCCCAACCCGGAGAGGGGAGCTGTTTTTT.

This clone was seen more than once but under ten times. This chain uses TRBV7-8 with TRBJ2-2; TRBD2 matches at 7 bases. CDR3 length equals 17 residues. The germline V gene has CDR1 SGHVS and CDR2 FQNEAQ. The J segment lost 5 bases and the V segment lost 3 bases, leaving 12 bases of the junction unmatched. DNA for the CDR3: TGTGCCAGCAGCTTGCCCCTAGCGGCCCAAAGGACCGGGGAGCTGTTTTTT. Protein product: CASSLPLAAQRTGELFF.

Only one count was recorded for this clone. The V call is TRBV27, the J call TRBJ2-5, with 10 bases aligning to TRBD2. Trimming cost V 5 bases and J 7 bases; bases outside gene matches: 16. The length of the CDR3 is 17 residues. The germline V gene encodes CDR1 MNHEY and CDR2 SMNVEV (reference sequence). The CDR3 DNA sequence: TGTGCCAGCAGTACACCTACCGGGACTAGCGCCTCTGGGACCCAGTACTTC. It specifies CASSTPTGTSASGTQYF.